This TCR beta chain appears in the sequencing data of a study of blood T cell repertoires in COVID-19. Participant ages covered roughly 18 to 89 years across 24 US areas. Cohort 3 donors counted as recovered after two negative PCRs, clearance, or resolved symptoms. The germline CDR1 and CDR2 sequences are SGHRS and YFSETQ. CDR3 length: 16 amino acids. Trimming took 0 bases from V and 4 from J; bases not matched to a gene: 6. Sequencing used immunoSEQ multiplex PCR; TCRdb keeps in-frame clones, though not all of them. This sample has about 440,000 clones; 90% occur once, and the top ten carry about 0.6%.

The sequenced sample was PBMCs or T cells enriched from blood (not recorded which). The TCR sequence derives from a man aged 18 to 29 who had recovered from COVID-19. The rearrangement joins TRBV5-1 to TRBJ2-1, with 8 bases identical to TRBD1. The CDR3 nucleotides are TGCGCCAGCAGCTTGGGCGGGACAGGCTTATACAATGAGCAGTTCTTC. Residues: CASSLGGTGLYNEQFF.